The 27 T cell receptor beta chains below come from one sample, sequenced in a study of patients and donors after allogeneic stem cell transplantation. MiXCR, applied by TCRdb to the RT-PCR reads, yields one record per CDR3 protein. The table records about 960,000 distinct CDR3 sequences, 15% to 20% of them present only once. Sequenced input: blood, either unsorted or a sorted T cell fraction (not recorded which). These receptors all stem from a human donor who was either an allogeneic HSCT recipient or a stem cell or donor lymphocyte infusion donor (not recorded which). It is not recorded whose cells these are; they may come from a transplant donor.

V usage is TRBV12-3 or TRBV12-4 and J usage is TRBJ1-4; 7 nucleotides match TRBD1. V lost 3 bases, J lost 8 bases, and 6 bases stayed unmatched. This CDR3 is built from 14 residues. The CDR3 coding sequence is TGTGCCAGCAGTTTCCAGGGGGTAGGAGAAAAACTGTTTTTT. Its translation: CASSFQGVGEKLFF.

This chain connects TRBV29-1 to TRBJ2-1, with D maybe TRBD2 (6 bases). The CDR3 has 14 amino acids. Trimming removed 4 bases from V and 3 bases from J, with 13 bases in between. The V gene's germline CDR1 is SQVTM and CDR2 ANQGSEA. This chain's CDR3 is CSVVRGRNYNEQFF. The CDR3 nucleotides read TGCAGCGTTGTTCGAGGGAGGAACTACAATGAGCAGTTCTTC.

This clonotype has a handful of counts. CDR3 protein: CAISDSRHRFNTEAFF. Here the CDR3 DNA reads TGTGCCATCAGTGATTCTCGACATCGCTTCAACACTGAAGCTTTCTTT. V usage is TRBV10-3 and J usage is TRBJ1-1; D uncertain. V was clipped by 3 bases and J by 2 bases, with 16 bases between them. The CDR3 contains 16 residues. In germline, CDR1 is ENHRY, CDR2 SYGVKD.

The chain links TRBV7-6 to TRBJ2-3; TRBD2 matches at 7 bases. The ends lost 5 bases at V and 0 bases at J; junction bases unmatched: 8. Per germline, CDR1 SGHVS and CDR2 FNYEAQ. The CDR3 covers 16 residues. The DNA for the CDR3 is TGTGCCAGCAGCGAAGTAGCGGGTGCTAGCACAGATACGCAGTATTTT. Its translation: CASSEVAGASTDTQYF.

In this sample, this clonotype turned up a few times. The chain couples TRBV5-1 to TRBJ2-7, with a weak D call TRBD2 (5 bases). The CDR3 has 15 amino acids. The germline gives CDR1 SGHRS, CDR2 YFSETQ. Trimming left V 6 bases short and J 0 bases short, with 16 bases between. The CDR3 spells CASTKSGKSSYEQYF. CDR3 DNA: TGCGCCAGCACTAAGTCGGGGAAAAGCTCCTACGAGCAGTACTTC. Variable domain in full (rest from reference TRBV5-1 and TRBJ2-7): KAGVTQTPRYLIKTRGQQVTLSCSPISGHRSVSWYQQTPGQGLQFLFEYFSETQRNKGNFPGRFSGRQFSNSRSEMNVSTLELGDSALYLCASTKSGKSSYEQYFGPGTRLTVT.

This clonotype has only a few counts. The chain joins TRBV28 to TRBJ1-2; D might be TRBD1 (6 bases). Trimming took off 6 bases at V and 4 bases at J, with 21 bases between the two ends. The CDR3 totals 16 residues. Germline V lookup: CDR1 MDHEN, CDR2 SYDVKM. The CDR3 sequence is CASSRGGAEWFYGYTF. The CDR3 coding sequence is TGTGCCAGCAGCCGGGGGGGGGCGGAGTGGTTCTATGGCTACACCTTC.

This clonotype was recorded many times. This chain connects TRBV29-1 to TRBJ2-3; 9 bases map to TRBD1. The CDR3 loop spans 15 amino acids. J lost 0 bases, V lost 7 bases, and 8 bases had no gene match. The germline CDR1 and CDR2 sequences are SQVTM and ANQGSEA. The CDR3 reads CSARTGEASTDTQYF. The DNA of the CDR3 is TGCAGCGCCAGGACAGGGGAGGCCAGCACAGATACGCAGTATTTT.

This clonotype was found many times. This rearrangement joins TRBV7-6 to TRBJ2-1, with 8 bases aligning to TRBD2. This CDR3 has 17 amino acids. CDR1 is SGHVS and CDR2 is FNYEAQ in the germline V gene. Unmatched junction bases numbered 13, after V lost 6 bases and J lost 3 bases. CDR3 nucleotide sequence: TGTGCCAGCAGTTCATTCGGCCTAGCGGGTGACTACAATGAGCAGTTCTTC. Its translation: CASSSFGLAGDYNEQFF.

The rearrangement joins TRBV7-2 to TRBJ1-2; a weak D match, TRBD1 (5 bases). V lost 5 bases and J lost 8, with 12 bases in between. The CDR3 sequence is 12 residues long. The germline V gene has CDR1 SGHTA and CDR2 FQGNSA. This CDR3 reads CASSPGIQGYTF. CDR3 nucleotide sequence: TGTGCCAGCAGCCCAGGGATCCAGGGCTACACCTTC.

This clonotype was found a few times. V is TRBV20-1 and J is TRBJ2-1; 10 positions agree with TRBD1. The ends lost 4 bases at V and 5 bases at J; junction bases unmatched: 5. From germline, CDR1 is DFQATT and CDR2 SNEGSKA (reference sequence). This CDR3 contains 14 residues. CDR3 region: CSAIGTGVNNEQFF. The CDR3 nucleotides read TGCAGTGCTATCGGGACAGGGGTGAACAATGAGCAGTTCTTC.

The rearrangement joins TRBV2 to TRBJ1-1; the D gene is possibly TRBD1 (5 bases). The CDR3 has 15 amino acids. Per the germline V gene, CDR1 is SNHLY and CDR2 is FYNNEI. The ends were cut back, 6 bases at V and 3 bases at J, with 17 bases in the middle. CDR3 loop: CASSSLTGVHTEAFF. DNA for the CDR3: TGTGCCAGCAGCTCTCTTACGGGGGTGCACACTGAAGCTTTCTTT.

This clonotype showed up just a few times. The V gene is TRBV9, the J gene TRBJ1-3, with a tentative D call TRBD1 (5 bases). This CDR3 is 12 amino acids long. The V gene lost 4 bases and the J gene lost 9 bases, with 11 bases spanning the gap. From germline, CDR1 is SGDLS and CDR2 YYNGEE. DNA of the CDR3: TGTGCCAGCAGCCGACAGATAAGCACCATATATTTT. Amino acids: CASSRQISTIYF.

The rearrangement uses TRBV5-1 and TRBJ1-2, with D uncertain. Trimming pared 4 bases from V and 6 bases from J, leaving 16 bases between. Germline lookup yields CDR1 SGHRS and CDR2 YFSETQ. The CDR3 runs to 14 residues. CDR3 residues: CASSPSGEVDGYTF. For the CDR3, the DNA is TGCGCCAGCAGCCCGTCTGGGGAGGTCGATGGCTACACCTTC.

The chain combines TRBV6-1 with TRBJ1-2; a possible D gene is TRBD1 (5 bases). The CDR3 length is 12 residues. From germline, CDR1 is MNHNS and CDR2 SASEGT. Trimming cost V 3 bases and J 5 bases, with 7 bases left between them. Here the CDR3 DNA reads TGTGCCAGCAGTGAGACAGTTTATGGCTACACCTTC. It is translated as CASSETVYGYTF.

The genes are TRBV7-9 and TRBJ1-1, with D hard to call. Trimming took off 7 bases at V and 0 bases at J, with 6 bases between the two ends. Looked up from germline, CDR1 is SEHNR and CDR2 is FQNEAQ (reference sequence). The CDR3 is 12 residues long. This CDR3 is CASKQLNTEAFF. The DNA of the CDR3 is TGTGCCAGCAAACAGTTGAACACTGAAGCTTTCTTT.

The CDR3 region is CASSTPQGNNSPLHF. In DNA, the CDR3 is TGTGCCAGCAGCACCCCACAGGGTAACAATTCACCCCTCCACTTT. The rearrangement links TRBV9 to TRBJ1-6; D is possibly TRBD1 (6 bases). Germline CDR1 is SGDLS and CDR2 is YYNGEE. This CDR3 region has 15 residues. The germline V and J ends were trimmed by 4 bases and 7 bases, with 15 bases remaining between them.

The chain combines TRBV6-1 with TRBJ1-4, with 7 bases identical to TRBD1. The V gene's germline CDR1 is MNHNS and CDR2 SASEGT. The CDR3 has 15 amino acids. Trimming removed 6 bases from V and 6 bases from J; junction bases left unmatched: 10. The DNA of the CDR3 is TGTGCCAGCAGCCCTGGGACAGCGAGGCATGAAAAACTGTTTTTT. Translation: CASSPGTARHEKLFF.

The genes are TRBV7-7 and TRBJ2-5; a weak D match, TRBD2 (6 bases). The ends were cut back, 0 bases at V and 0 bases at J, with 11 bases in the middle. This CDR3 comprises 16 residues. CDR1 and CDR2 (germline): SSHAT, FNYEAQ (reference sequence). In DNA, the CDR3 is TGTGCCAGCAGCTTAGCGACTAGAGGGAACCAAGAGACCCAGTACTTC. Protein sequence: CASSLATRGNQETQYF.

This clonotype was observed at least ten times. The CDR3 here is CSVESQGLGEQYF. The CDR3 DNA is TGCAGCGTTGAATCTCAGGGGCTTGGAGAGCAGTACTTC. This chain uses TRBV29-1 with TRBJ2-7; D perhaps matches TRBD1 (6 bases). The CDR3 is made up of 13 amino acids. The germline V gene encodes CDR1 SQVTM and CDR2 ANQGSEA. V lost 2 bases, J lost 7 bases, and 15 bases lay in between.

The chain recombines TRBV7-3 with TRBJ1-2; 8 bases match TRBD1. The CDR3 consists of 13 residues. The germline V gene encodes CDR1 SGHTA and CDR2 FQGTGA. The V and J ends lost 5 bases and 8 bases, in that order; junction bases with no gene match: 7. In nucleotides, the CDR3 is TGTGCCAGCAGCCCCACAGGGGGTAGGGGCTACACCTTC. This codes for CASSPTGGRGYTF.

This clonotype occurred a few times. The gene calls are TRBV4-1 and TRBJ1-3, with D maybe TRBD1 (5 bases). Per the germline V gene, CDR1 is MGHRA and CDR2 is YSYEKL. The CDR3 extends over 17 amino acids. Trimming removed 1 base from V and 1 base from J, with 14 bases in between. The chain's CDR3 is CASSQGGRARSGNTIYF. DNA of the CDR3: TGCGCCAGCAGCCAAGGTGGCAGGGCAAGATCTGGAAACACCATATATTTT.

The chain carries TRBV9 and TRBJ1-5; possible D gene TRBD1, 5 bases. Germline CDR1 SGDLS, CDR2 YYNGEE. This CDR3 is built from 15 residues. The ends were cut back, 4 bases at V and 0 bases at J, with 11 bases in the middle. CDR3 nucleotides: TGTGCCAGCAGCCCAGGGTCTGCTAGCAATCAGCCCCAGCATTTT. Its protein product is CASSPGSASNQPQHF.

This clonotype was observed at least ten times. The CDR3 DNA sequence: TGTGCCAGCAAAATGACTGGCGGGGGATTGAATGAGCAGTTCTTC. It specifies CASKMTGGGLNEQFF. The chain uses TRBV12-3 or TRBV12-4 and TRBJ2-1; TRBD2 agrees at 7 bases. The CDR3 sequence is 15 residues long. V lost 7 bases to trimming and J lost 7 bases; unmatched junction nucleotides: 13.

This clonotype was seen more than once but under ten times. The CDR3 protein is CASSGGTLAFTDTQYF. CDR3 nucleotide sequence: TGTGCCAGCAGCGGCGGGACATTGGCTTTCACAGATACGCAGTATTTT. V usage is TRBV7-9 and J usage is TRBJ2-3, with D perhaps matching TRBD1 or TRBD2 (6 bases each). CDR3 size: 16 residues. Germline V lookup: CDR1 SEHNR, CDR2 FQNEAQ (reference sequence). With 5 bases removed from V and 2 bases from J, the gap between germline ends came to 17 bases.

This clonotype was seen many times. The gene calls are TRBV29-1 and TRBJ1-1; possibly TRBD1 for D (6 bases). Germline V gene data show CDR1 as SQVTM and CDR2 as ANQGSEA. This CDR3 is 11 amino acids long. V lost 3 bases and J lost 8, with 10 bases in between. The CDR3: CSVDTQGEAFF. In nucleotides, the CDR3 is TGCAGCGTTGATACCCAGGGGGAAGCTTTCTTT.

This clonotype occurred a few times. The chain carries TRBV4-1 and TRBJ2-1, with D unresolved. Trimming took 1 base from V and 4 from J, leaving 8 bases between them. The CDR3 has 14 residues. Per germline, CDR1 MGHRA and CDR2 YSYEKL. CDR3 nucleotide sequence: TGCGCCAGCAGCCAAGGTGCCAGTTACAATGAGCAGTTCTTC. Residues: CASSQGASYNEQFF.

This clonotype came up a few times. This chain links TRBV7-8 with TRBJ1-5; TRBD1 matches at 7 bases. Germline V lookup: CDR1 SGHVS, CDR2 FQNEAQ. The CDR3 is 18 amino acids. The V and J ends lost 0 bases and 3 bases, in that order; junction bases with no gene match: 11. The CDR3 loop is CASSLAQTGAINNQPQHF. CDR3 DNA sequence: TGTGCCAGCAGCTTAGCGCAAACAGGGGCGATTAACAATCAGCCCCAGCATTTT.